The 15 T cell receptor beta chains reported below all come from one sample, sequenced in a study of CXCR3-negative and CXCR3-positive naive CD8 T cells. Each TRB cDNA library was prepared by 5' RACE (with UMI labels). Following a re-call of the 5' RACE reads, TCRdb has one entry per CDR3 protein and lacks DNA. The sample totals several thousand distinct CDR3 sequences. Material: naive CXCR3- CD8+ T cells from blood. Subset denoted: CD45RO-CCR7+CD27+CD95- naive CD8+ T cells lacking CXCR3 (TNR3-). These receptors were taken from a human donor in good health. Some clones in this sample may be carry-over from other donors' samples.

The chain carries TRBV29-1 and TRBJ2-1; absent DNA, TCRdb's TRBD2 call cannot be checked. In germline, CDR1 is SQVTM, CDR2 ANQGSEA. The CDR3 has 14 residues. Here the CDR3 reads CSVEGLAGYNEQFF.

The chain has TRBV4-1 and TRBJ1-1; the TCRdb call, TRBD1, lacks DNA for checking. CDR1 is MGHRA and CDR2 is YSYEKL in the germline V gene. The CDR3 is made up of 16 amino acids. This chain's CDR3 is CASSQVVAVGTDEAFF.

This sequence joins TRBV29-1 and TRBJ2-7; the TCRdb D gene call, TRBD2, has no DNA to confirm it. The CDR3 sequence is 14 residues long. CDR1 SQVTM and CDR2 ANQGSEA come from the germline V gene. CDR3: CSALLADGGYEQYF.

This clonotype is labeled medium-sized based on frequency. The CDR3 loop reads CAISENEAGPPVLKYGYTF. The rearrangement links TRBV10-3 to TRBJ1-2. The CDR3 length is 19 residues. Germline assignment: CDR1 ENHRY and CDR2 SYGVKD.

Considering frequency, this clonotype is medium-sized. The rearrangement links TRBV20-1 to TRBJ2-7; TCRdb designates TRBD1, a call that cannot be tested without DNA. Germline CDR1 reads DFQATT; CDR2 reads SNEGSKA (reference sequence). This CDR3 has 15 residues. The CDR3 region is CSATSPRTLDYEQYF.

By frequency, this clonotype is medium-sized. V usage is TRBV5-1 and J usage is TRBJ2-1; TCRdb outputs TRBD2, but without DNA this stays unchecked. The CDR3 runs 16 residues. Germline V gene lookup returns CDR1 SGHRS and CDR2 YFSETQ. The CDR3 loop reads CASSLGTSGPYNEQFF.

The gene calls are TRBV19 and TRBJ2-2. CDR1 LNHDA and CDR2 SQIVND come from the germline V gene (reference sequence). The CDR3 sequence is 16 residues long. Here the CDR3 reads CASSIGSASFTGELFF.

Frequency places this clonotype as medium-sized. The rearrangement links TRBV29-1 to TRBJ2-7; with no DNA, the TCRdb D assignment of TRBD1 cannot be verified. Germline V CDR1 and CDR2: SQVTM, ANQGSEA. The length of the CDR3 is 12 residues. The chain's CDR3 is CSVHWTGGEQYF.

The J gene is TRBJ2-2, the V gene TRBV29-1; the TCRdb D gene call, TRBD2, has no DNA to confirm it. Per the germline V gene, CDR1 is SQVTM and CDR2 is ANQGSEA. The CDR3 contains 13 residues. The CDR3: CSGGTVNTGELFF.

This clonotype is deemed medium-sized by its frequency. This sequence joins TRBV6-2 or TRBV6-3 and TRBJ1-2. The CDR3 totals 14 residues. Germline values: CDR1 MNHEY, CDR2 SVGEGT. The CDR3 spells CASSYSHVNYGYTF.

Measured by frequency, this clonotype is medium-sized. V is TRBV7-8 and J is TRBJ2-7; as DNA is missing, the TRBD1 call by TCRdb cannot be tested. This CDR3 is 16 amino acids long. Looked up from germline, CDR1 is SGHVS and CDR2 is FQNEAQ. CDR3 sequence: CASSLPSDRVQNEQYF.

The chain recombines TRBV29-1 with TRBJ2-3; the D call from TCRdb, TRBD2, cannot be confirmed without DNA. The CDR3 has 17 amino acids. Germline V gene data show CDR1 as SQVTM and CDR2 as ANQGSEA. This chain's CDR3 is CSVEGTMTSRDTDTQYF.

The chain joins TRBV7-2 to TRBJ2-1; TCRdb names TRBD2, which stays unverified in the absence of DNA. There are 15 residues in the CDR3. Germline CDR1 is SGHTA and CDR2 is FQGNSA. Here the CDR3 reads CASSPLAGGFHEQFF. The full variable domain, completed using reference TRBV7-2 and TRBJ2-1, is GAGVSQSPSNKVTEKGKDVELRCDPISGHTALYWYRQSLGQGLEFLIYFQGNSAPDKSGLPSDRFSAERTGGSVSTLTIQRTQQEDSAVYLCASSPLAGGFHEQFFGPGTRLTVL.

By frequency, this clonotype is medium-sized (0.01 to 0.1%). This CDR3 is CASSQVFTASYEQYF. The chain carries TRBV4-3 and TRBJ2-7. The germline V gene encodes CDR1 LGHNA and CDR2 YSLEER. The CDR3 consists of 15 residues.

The chain uses TRBV2 and TRBJ2-5; TCRdb proposes TRBD2, but this gene call is untestable without DNA. The length of the CDR3 is 16 residues. CDR1 and CDR2 (germline): SNHLY, FYNNEI. The CDR3 here is CASSERSGEYQETQYF.